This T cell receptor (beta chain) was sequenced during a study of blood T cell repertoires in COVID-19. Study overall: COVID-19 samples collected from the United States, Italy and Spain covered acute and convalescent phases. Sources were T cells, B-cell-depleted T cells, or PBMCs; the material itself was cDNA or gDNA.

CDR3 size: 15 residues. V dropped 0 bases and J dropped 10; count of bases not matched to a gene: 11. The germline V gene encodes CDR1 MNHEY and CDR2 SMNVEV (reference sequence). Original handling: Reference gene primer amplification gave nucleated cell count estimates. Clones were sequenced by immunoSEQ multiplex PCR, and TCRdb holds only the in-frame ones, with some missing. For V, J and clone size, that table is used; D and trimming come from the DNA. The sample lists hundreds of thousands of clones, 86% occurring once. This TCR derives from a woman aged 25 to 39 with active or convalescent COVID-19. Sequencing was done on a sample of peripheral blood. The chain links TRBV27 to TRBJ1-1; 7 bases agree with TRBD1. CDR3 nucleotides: TGTGCCAGCAGTTTATCGGACAGGCCCCAAGAGGGAGCTTTCTTT. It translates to CASSLSDRPQEGAFF.